The 2 T cell receptor beta chains below come from one sample, sequenced in a study of T cells after yellow fever vaccination. TCRdb called the 5' RACE reads again in MiXCR, with one record for every CDR3 protein. The repertoire holds about 74,000 distinct CDR3 sequences, with roughly 6.9% as singletons. The input for sequencing was CD8+ T cells sorted from PBMCs, taken 5 to 6 days after the first yellow fever vaccination. These receptors were collected from a man aged 18-30 years who received the YFV17D yellow fever vaccine.

This rearrangement joins TRBV29-1 to TRBJ2-6; 9 positions agree with TRBD1. V lost 0 bases and J lost 0; bases outside the gene matches: 9. The CDR3 spans 19 residues. Germline V CDR1 and CDR2: SQVTM, ANQGSEA. The CDR3: CSVEDPRDRAFSGANVLTF. CDR3 nucleotide sequence: TGCAGCGTTGAAGATCCGAGGGACAGGGCCTTCTCTGGGGCCAACGTCCTGACTTTC.

This clonotype came up a few times. The rearrangement joins TRBV11-1 to TRBJ2-5; TRBD1 might be the D (5 bases). The germline gives CDR1 SGHAT, CDR2 FQDESV (reference sequence). This CDR3 comprises 15 residues. Trimming removed 8 bases at V and 4 bases at J, with 20 bases between. The CDR3 DNA reads TGTGCCAGCGCTGAGGTGGCAGGACATAGAGAGACCCAGTACTTC. It translates to CASAEVAGHRETQYF.